Below, 2 T cell receptor beta chains from the same sample are listed, as sequenced in a study of blood T cell repertoires in COVID-19. The assay was immunoSEQ multiplex PCR, and TCRdb's table has in-frame clones only and misses some. The sample consists of under 200,000 clones, 70% to 90% of them appearing once. The sequenced sample consisted of peripheral blood. All receptors derive from a man in his 70s with active or convalescent COVID-19.

This clone was counted once. CDR3 nucleotides: TGTGCCAGCAGCTCTAGATCAACGGGGAATGAGCAGTTCTTC. Its protein is CASSSRSTGNEQFF. The chain joins TRBV11-2 to TRBJ2-1; TRBD2 might be the D (5 bases). Germline V gives CDR1 SGHAT, CDR2 FQNNGV. The V and J ends lost 4 bases and 7 bases respectively, with 14 bases between them. CDR3 length: 14 amino acids.

The CDR3 region is CASSPRPDWGLNEQFF. CDR3 nucleotides: TGTGCCAGCAGCCCCCGCCCTGACTGGGGACTCAATGAGCAGTTCTTC. The chain combines TRBV27 with TRBJ2-1, with D perhaps matching TRBD2 (6 bases). Trimming removed 6 bases at V and 6 bases at J, with 21 bases between. The CDR3 contains 16 residues. CDR1 and CDR2 from the germline V gene are MNHEY and SMNVEV (reference sequence).